The clone carrying this T cell receptor (beta chain) is a singleton in its sample. Germline CDR1 SGHAT, CDR2 FQNNGV. The CDR3 runs 16 residues. Trimming removed 3 bases from V and 4 bases from J; junction bases left unmatched: 9. The sample comes from a study of blood T cell repertoires in COVID-19. Clones were sequenced by immunoSEQ multiplex PCR, and TCRdb holds only the in-frame ones, with some missing. The sample shows 75,000 to 95,000 clones, more than 65% of them seen only once. This chain links TRBV11-2 with TRBJ2-1; 7 bases are a match to TRBD1. The specimen was peripheral blood. This clonotype was obtained from a man between 60 and 75 years old with acute or convalescent COVID-19. This chain's CDR3 is CASSFVDRALYNEQFF. In DNA form, the CDR3 reads TGTGCCAGCAGCTTCGTAGACAGGGCCCTGTACAATGAGCAGTTCTTC.